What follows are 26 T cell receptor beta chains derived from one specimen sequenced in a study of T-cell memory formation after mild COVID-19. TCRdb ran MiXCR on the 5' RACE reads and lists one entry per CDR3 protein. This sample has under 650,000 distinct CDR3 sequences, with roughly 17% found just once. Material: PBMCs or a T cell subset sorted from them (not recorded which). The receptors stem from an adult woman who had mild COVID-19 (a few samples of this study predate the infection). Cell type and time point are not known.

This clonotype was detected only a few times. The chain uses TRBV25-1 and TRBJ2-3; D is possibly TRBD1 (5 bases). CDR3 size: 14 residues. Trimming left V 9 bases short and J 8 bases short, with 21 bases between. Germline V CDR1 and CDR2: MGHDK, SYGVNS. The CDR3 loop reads CARSRTRPVGTQYF. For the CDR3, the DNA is TGTGCCAGGTCAAGGACACGTCCGGTCGGTACGCAGTATTTT.

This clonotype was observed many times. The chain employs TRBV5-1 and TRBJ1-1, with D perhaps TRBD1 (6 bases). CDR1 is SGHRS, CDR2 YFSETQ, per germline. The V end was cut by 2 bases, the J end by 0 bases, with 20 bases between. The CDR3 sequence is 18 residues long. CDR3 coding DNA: TGCGCCAGCAGCTTTCGGGGGCCAGAACCGACCTTGAACACTGAAGCTTTCTTT. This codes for CASSFRGPEPTLNTEAFF.

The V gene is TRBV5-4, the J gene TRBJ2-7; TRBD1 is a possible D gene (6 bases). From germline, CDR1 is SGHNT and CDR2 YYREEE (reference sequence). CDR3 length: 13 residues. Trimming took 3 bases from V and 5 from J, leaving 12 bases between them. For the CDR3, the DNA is TGTGCCAGCAGCTCGGACAGTCTCCACGAGCAGTACTTC. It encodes CASSSDSLHEQYF.

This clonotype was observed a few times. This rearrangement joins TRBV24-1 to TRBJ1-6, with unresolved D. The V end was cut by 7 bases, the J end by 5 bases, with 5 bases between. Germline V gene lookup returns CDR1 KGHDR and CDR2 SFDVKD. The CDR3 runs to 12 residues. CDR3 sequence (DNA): TGTGCCACCAGGGGAAATAATTCACCCCTCCACTTT. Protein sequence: CATRGNNSPLHF.

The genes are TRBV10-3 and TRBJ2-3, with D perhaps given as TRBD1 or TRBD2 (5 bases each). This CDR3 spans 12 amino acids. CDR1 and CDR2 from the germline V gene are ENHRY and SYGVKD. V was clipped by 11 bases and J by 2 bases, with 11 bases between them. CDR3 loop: CASEGSTDTQYF. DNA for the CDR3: TGTGCCTCTGAGGGGTCCACAGATACGCAGTATTTT.

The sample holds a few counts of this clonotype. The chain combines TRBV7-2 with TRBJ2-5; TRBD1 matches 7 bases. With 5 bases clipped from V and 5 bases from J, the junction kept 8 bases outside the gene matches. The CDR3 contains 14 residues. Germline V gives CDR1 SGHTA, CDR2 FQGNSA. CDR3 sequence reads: CASSPRTGRETQYF. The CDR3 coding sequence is TGTGCCAGCAGCCCCAGGACAGGTCGGGAGACCCAGTACTTC.

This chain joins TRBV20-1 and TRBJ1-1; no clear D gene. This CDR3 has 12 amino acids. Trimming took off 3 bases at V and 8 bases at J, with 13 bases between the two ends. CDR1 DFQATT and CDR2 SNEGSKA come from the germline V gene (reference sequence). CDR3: CSASPVGVEAFF. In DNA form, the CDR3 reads TGCAGTGCTAGCCCGGTCGGGGTCGAAGCTTTCTTT.

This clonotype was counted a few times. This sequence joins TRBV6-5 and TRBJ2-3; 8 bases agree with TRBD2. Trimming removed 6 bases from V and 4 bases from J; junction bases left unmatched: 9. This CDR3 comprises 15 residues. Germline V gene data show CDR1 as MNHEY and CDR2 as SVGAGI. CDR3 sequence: CASRLITSGADTQYF. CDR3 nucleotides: TGTGCCAGCAGACTGATAACTAGCGGCGCAGATACGCAGTATTTT.

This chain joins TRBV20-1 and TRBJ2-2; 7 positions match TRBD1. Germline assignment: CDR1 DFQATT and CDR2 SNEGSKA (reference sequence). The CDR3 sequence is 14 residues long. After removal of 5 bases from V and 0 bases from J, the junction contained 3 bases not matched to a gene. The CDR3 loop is CSADTGANTGELFF. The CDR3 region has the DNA TGCAGTGCTGATACAGGGGCGAACACCGGGGAGCTGTTTTTT.

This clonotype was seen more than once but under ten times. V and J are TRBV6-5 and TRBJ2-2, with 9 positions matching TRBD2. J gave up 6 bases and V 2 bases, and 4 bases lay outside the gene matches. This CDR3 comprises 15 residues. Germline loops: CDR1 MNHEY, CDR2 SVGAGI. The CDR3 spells CASSYSASGAGELFF. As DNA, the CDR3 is TGTGCCAGCAGTTACAGCGCTAGCGGGGCCGGGGAGCTGTTTTTT.

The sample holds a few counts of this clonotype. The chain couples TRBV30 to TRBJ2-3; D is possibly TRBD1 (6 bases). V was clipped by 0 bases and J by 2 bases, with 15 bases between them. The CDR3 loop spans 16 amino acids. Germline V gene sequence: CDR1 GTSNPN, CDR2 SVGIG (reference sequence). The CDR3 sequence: CAWSVGTGSSTDTQYF. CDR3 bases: TGTGCCTGGAGTGTCGGTACAGGGTCGTCCACAGATACGCAGTATTTT.

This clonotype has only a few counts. The CDR3 DNA follows: TGCAGTGCTAGAGGCGTATCGGGTGGAGAGCTGTTTTTT. Translating it yields CSARGVSGGELFF. The V and J genes are TRBV20-1 and TRBJ2-2; D is ambiguous. The CDR3 contains 13 residues. Germline CDR1 reads DFQATT; CDR2 reads SNEGSKA (reference sequence). V was pared by 1 base and J by 11 bases, with 14 bases between.

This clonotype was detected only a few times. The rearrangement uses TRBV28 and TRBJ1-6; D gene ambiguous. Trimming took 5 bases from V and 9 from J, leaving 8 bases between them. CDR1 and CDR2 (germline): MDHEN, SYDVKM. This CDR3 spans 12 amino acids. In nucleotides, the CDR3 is TGTGCCAGCAGTATTTTGTCTTCACCCCTCCACTTT. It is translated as CASSILSSPLHF.

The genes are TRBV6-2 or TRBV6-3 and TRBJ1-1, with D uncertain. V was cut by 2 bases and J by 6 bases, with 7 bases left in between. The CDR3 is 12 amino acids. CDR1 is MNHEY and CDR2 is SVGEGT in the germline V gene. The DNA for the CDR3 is TGTGCCAGCAGTTACGCCGGGTCTGAAGCTTTCTTT. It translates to CASSYAGSEAFF.

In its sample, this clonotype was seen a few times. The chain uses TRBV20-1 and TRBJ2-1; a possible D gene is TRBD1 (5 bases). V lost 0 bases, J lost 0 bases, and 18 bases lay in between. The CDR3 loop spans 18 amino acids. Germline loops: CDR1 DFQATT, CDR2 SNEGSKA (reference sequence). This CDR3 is CSARDSPEDISSYNEQFF. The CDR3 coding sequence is TGCAGTGCTAGAGATTCCCCCGAGGACATAAGCTCCTACAATGAGCAGTTCTTC.

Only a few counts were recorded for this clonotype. CDR3 amino acids: CSARSVTGQETQYF. CDR3 DNA: TGCAGTGCTAGATCGGTGACAGGCCAAGAGACCCAGTACTTC. The J gene is TRBJ2-5, the V gene TRBV20-1, with D perhaps matching TRBD1 (6 bases). This CDR3 has 14 residues. Looked up from germline, CDR1 is DFQATT and CDR2 is SNEGSKA (reference sequence). V was shortened by 2 bases and J by 1 base, with 11 bases between the two germline ends.

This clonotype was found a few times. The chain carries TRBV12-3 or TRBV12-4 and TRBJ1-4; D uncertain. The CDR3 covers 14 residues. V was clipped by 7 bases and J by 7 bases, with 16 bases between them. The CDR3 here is CASTIDGISEKLFF. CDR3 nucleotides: TGTGCCAGCACTATCGACGGGATTTCTGAAAAACTGTTTTTT.

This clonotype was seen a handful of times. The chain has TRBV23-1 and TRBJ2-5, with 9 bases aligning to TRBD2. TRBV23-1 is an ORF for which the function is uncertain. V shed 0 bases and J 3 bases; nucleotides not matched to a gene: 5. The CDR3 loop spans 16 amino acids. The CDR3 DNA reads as TGCGCCAGCAGTCAATCAGGTCAGCGGGAGGAAGAGACCCAGTACTTC. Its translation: CASSQSGQREEETQYF.

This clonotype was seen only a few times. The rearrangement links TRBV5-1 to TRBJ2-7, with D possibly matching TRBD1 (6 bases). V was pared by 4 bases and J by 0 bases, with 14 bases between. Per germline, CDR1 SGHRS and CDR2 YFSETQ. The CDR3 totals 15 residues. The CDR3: CASSHAGDNSYEQYF. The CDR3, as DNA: TGCGCCAGCAGCCATGCCGGGGACAACTCCTACGAGCAGTACTTC.

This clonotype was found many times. The CDR3 DNA follows: TGCGCCAGCAGCTTGGAGGCGGCCAACAATGAGCAGTTCTTC. This encodes CASSLEAANNEQFF. This chain links TRBV5-1 with TRBJ2-1; no clear D gene. The germline gives CDR1 SGHRS, CDR2 YFSETQ. The CDR3 extends over 14 amino acids. V dropped 0 bases and J dropped 5 bases, with 9 bases sitting between them.

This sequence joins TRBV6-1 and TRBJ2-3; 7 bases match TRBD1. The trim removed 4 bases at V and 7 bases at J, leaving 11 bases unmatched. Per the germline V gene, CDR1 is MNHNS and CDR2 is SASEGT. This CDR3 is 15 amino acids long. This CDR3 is CASSGGTELGYTQYF. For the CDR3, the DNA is TGTGCCAGCAGTGGGGGGACAGAGCTCGGGTATACGCAGTATTTT.

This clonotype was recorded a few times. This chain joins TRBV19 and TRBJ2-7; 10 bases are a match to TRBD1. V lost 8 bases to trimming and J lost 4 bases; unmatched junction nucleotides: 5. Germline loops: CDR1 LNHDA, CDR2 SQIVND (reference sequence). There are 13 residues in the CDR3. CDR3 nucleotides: TGTGCCAGTGGCGGGACAGGGGCTTACGAGCAGTACTTC. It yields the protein CASGGTGAYEQYF.

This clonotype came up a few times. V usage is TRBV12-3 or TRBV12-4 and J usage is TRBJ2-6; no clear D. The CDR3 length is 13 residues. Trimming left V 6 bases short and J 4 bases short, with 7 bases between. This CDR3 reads CASRVVGANVLTF. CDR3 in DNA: TGTGCCAGCAGGGTCGTCGGGGCCAACGTCCTGACTTTC.

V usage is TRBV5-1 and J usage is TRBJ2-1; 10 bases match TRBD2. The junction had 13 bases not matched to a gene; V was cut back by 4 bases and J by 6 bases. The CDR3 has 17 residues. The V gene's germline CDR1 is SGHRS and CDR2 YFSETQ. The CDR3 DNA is TGCGCCAGCAGCCCCTCCCCAATAGCGGGGGGTTCCAATGAGCAGTTCTTC. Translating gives CASSPSPIAGGSNEQFF.

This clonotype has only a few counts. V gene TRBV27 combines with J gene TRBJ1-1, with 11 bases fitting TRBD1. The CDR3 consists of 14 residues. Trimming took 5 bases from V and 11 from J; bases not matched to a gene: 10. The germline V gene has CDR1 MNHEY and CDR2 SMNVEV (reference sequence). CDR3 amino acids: CASSHHGTGGIAFF. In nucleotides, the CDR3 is TGTGCCAGCAGTCACCACGGGACAGGGGGGATCGCTTTCTTT.

The CDR3 nucleotides are TGTGCCAGCTCACCACAGGGAAGCAGCAATCAGCCCCAGCATTTT. This sequence encodes CASSPQGSSNQPQHF. The chain links TRBV18 to TRBJ1-5, with D uncertain. Germline V gene data show CDR1 as KGHSH and CDR2 as LQKENI. This CDR3 has 15 residues. The V gene lost 1 base and the J gene lost 1 base, with 8 bases spanning the gap.